The 16 T cell receptor beta chains below were found in one sample sequenced in a study of Ad26.COV2.S vaccination and SARS-CoV-2 variants. The repertoire was sequenced with immunoSEQ multiplex PCR; TCRdb's copy has only in-frame clones and lacks some. This sample has around 240,000 clones; roughly 90% occur once, and the top ten carry over 8.5%. The treatment is: some 20 received Ad26.COV2.S at low or high dose, single or two shots; roughly five received placebo; per-sample allocation not given. At day 63 after the first vaccine or placebo injection, samples were drawn. The sample consisted of peripheral blood, taken in a trial of Ad26.COV2.S vaccine versus placebo. These receptor sequences come from a person between 18 and 60 years old who received the Ad26.COV2.S COVID-19 vaccine or a placebo.

The V call is TRBV13, the J call TRBJ2-2; tentatively, D is TRBD1 (5 bases). CDR1 and CDR2 from the germline V gene are PRHDT and FYEKMQ (reference sequence). The CDR3 totals 14 residues. V gave up 4 bases and J gave up 4 bases, with 10 bases separating them. The CDR3 DNA is TGTGCCAGCAGCTCAGGGCCGGGCACCGGGGAGCTGTTTTTT. This sequence encodes CASSSGPGTGELFF.

As to this clone: This sample also contains other DNA sequences that code for the same CDR3. The rearrangement uses TRBV18 and TRBJ2-5, with D hard to call. Germline V gene data show CDR1 as KGHSH and CDR2 as LQKENI. The CDR3 totals 11 residues. V lost 5 bases to trimming and J lost 2 bases, with 3 bases between them. The CDR3 spells CASSLQETQYF. The CDR3 DNA reads as TGTGCCAGCTCATTGCAAGAGACCCAGTACTTC.

This chain connects TRBV18 to TRBJ2-7, with 10 bases fitting TRBD2. After removal of 6 bases from V and 1 base from J, the junction contained 12 bases not matched to a gene. CDR3 size: 17 residues. Germline assignment: CDR1 KGHSH and CDR2 LQKENI. This CDR3 reads CASSTGTSASTSYEQYF. The CDR3 bases are TGTGCCAGCTCCACCGGGACTAGCGCCTCCACTTCCTACGAGCAGTACTTC.

This chain connects TRBV7-9 to TRBJ2-3, with D possibly matching TRBD2 (5 bases). CDR3 length: 15 amino acids. V dropped 5 bases and J dropped 1 base, with 13 bases sitting between them. Germline CDR1 is SEHNR and CDR2 is FQNEAQ (reference sequence). In nucleotides, the CDR3 is TGTGCCAGCAGCCTGGGCGGAGGCCGCACAGATACGCAGTATTTT. As protein: CASSLGGGRTDTQYF.

V and J are TRBV11-1 and TRBJ2-7; a possible D gene is TRBD1 (5 bases). This CDR3 has 13 residues. The V gene's germline CDR1 is SGHAT and CDR2 FQDESV (reference sequence). V was cut by 3 bases and J by 6 bases, with 12 bases left in between. The CDR3 loop is CASSLAGKFEQYF. CDR3 in DNA: TGTGCCAGCAGCTTGGCAGGGAAGTTCGAGCAGTACTTC. Variable domain in full (rest from reference TRBV11-1 and TRBJ2-7): EAEVAQSPRYKITEKSQAVAFWCDPISGHATLYWYRQILGQGPELLVQFQDESVVDDSQLPKDRFSAERLKGVDSTLKIQPAELGDSAMYLCASSLAGKFEQYFGPGTRLTVT.

The chain uses TRBV30 and TRBJ2-4, with D perhaps assigned TRBD1 or TRBD2 (5 bases each). The V end was cut by 0 bases, the J end by 13 bases, with 13 bases between. The CDR3 is 12 residues long. Germline V CDR1 and CDR2: GTSNPN, SVGIG (reference sequence). CDR3: CAWSVSRDEQYF. The CDR3, as DNA: TGTGCCTGGAGTGTAAGTCGGGACGAACAGTACTTC.

CDR3 sequence (DNA): TGTGCCTGGAGTGCGACAGGGGGGAGAACCGGGGAGCTGTTTTTT. Its protein is CAWSATGGRTGELFF. The chain recombines TRBV30 with TRBJ2-2, with 9 positions matching TRBD1. Losses at the gene ends were 1 base for V and 5 bases for J; bases not matched to a gene: 5. CDR3 length: 15 residues. Germline lookup yields CDR1 GTSNPN and CDR2 SVGIG (reference sequence).

In DNA form, the CDR3 reads TGTGCCAGCAGCCGACTAGCGGGAGGGCCAGACGAGCAGTACTTC. Amino acid sequence: CASSRLAGGPDEQYF. This rearrangement joins TRBV3-1 (or the pseudogene TRBV3-2) to TRBJ2-7; 14 bases fit TRBD2. Germline V gene data show CDR1 as LGHDT and CDR2 as YNNKEL (reference sequence). V dropped 4 bases and J dropped 5; count of bases not matched to a gene: 4. The CDR3 loop spans 15 amino acids.

Many counts were recorded for this clone. The V and J genes are TRBV30 and TRBJ1-1, with TRBD1 matching 9 bases. Germline lookup yields CDR1 GTSNPN and CDR2 SVGIG (reference sequence). The CDR3 is made up of 13 amino acids. The ends lost 7 bases at V and 10 bases at J; junction bases unmatched: 13. CDR3 sequence (DNA): TGTGCCTCCCCTAACCGGGACAGGGTAGGAGCTTTCTTT. The encoded protein is CASPNRDRVGAFF.

On this clone itself: The same CDR3 arises from other DNA sequences in this sample as well. The chain links TRBV18 to TRBJ1-2; D unclear. Germline lookup yields CDR1 KGHSH and CDR2 LQKENI. V shed 1 base and J shed 2 bases, with 5 bases lying between them. The CDR3 runs 13 residues. CDR3 loop: CASSPQENYGYTF. CDR3 coding DNA: TGTGCCAGCTCACCACAGGAAAACTATGGCTACACCTTC.

The V gene is TRBV7-2, the J gene TRBJ1-6; D is ambiguous. CDR1 SGHTA and CDR2 FQGNSA come from the germline V gene. V dropped 5 bases and J dropped 0 bases, with 5 bases sitting between them. The CDR3 has 14 amino acids. CDR3 region: CASSQSSYNSPLHF. CDR3 DNA: TGTGCCAGCAGCCAGAGCTCCTATAATTCACCCCTCCACTTT.

The V call is TRBV6-1, the J call TRBJ1-6; 9 bases agree with TRBD1. Germline V gene sequence: CDR1 MNHNS, CDR2 SASEGT. This CDR3 is 15 amino acids long. V lost 1 base to trimming and J lost 7 bases; unmatched junction nucleotides: 2. In DNA form, the CDR3 reads TGTGCCAGCAGTGAAGTAGGGACAGGGAATTCACCCCTCCACTTT. Residues: CASSEVGTGNSPLHF.

A single count supports this clone. The chain links TRBV19 to TRBJ2-7; D may be TRBD2 (5 bases). V was clipped by 5 bases and J by 3 bases, with 14 bases between them. The CDR3 is 14 residues long. Germline CDR1 and CDR2: LNHDA and SQIVND (reference sequence). The CDR3 bases are TGTGCCAGTAGTTCCGAACCGGACTTCTACGAGCAGTACTTC. Its protein is CASSSEPDFYEQYF.

The J gene is TRBJ1-3, the V gene TRBV29-1; 10 bases fit TRBD1. CDR1 and CDR2 (germline): SQVTM, ANQGSEA. The V and J ends lost 3 bases and 3 bases, in that order; junction bases with no gene match: 8. The CDR3 totals 16 residues. The CDR3 sequence: CSVDIVRTGGGNTIYF. CDR3 nucleotide sequence: TGCAGCGTTGACATTGTGCGGACAGGGGGTGGAAACACCATATATTTT.

The chain combines TRBV2 with TRBJ2-7; D remains ambiguous. This CDR3 region has 15 residues. In germline, CDR1 is SNHLY, CDR2 FYNNEI. The V and J ends lost 7 bases and 0 bases respectively, with 16 bases between them. The CDR3 loop is CASTAGHLSSYEQYF. CDR3 bases: TGTGCCAGCACCGCCGGGCACCTCAGCTCCTACGAGCAGTACTTC.

This chain links TRBV28 with TRBJ2-1, with 9 bases aligning to TRBD1. Unmatched junction bases numbered 5, after V lost 8 bases and J lost 0 bases. Germline CDR1 MDHEN, CDR2 SYDVKM. The CDR3 is 15 amino acids. The CDR3 loop reads CASGETGGSYNEQFF. CDR3 in DNA: TGTGCCAGCGGAGAGACAGGGGGCTCCTACAATGAGCAGTTCTTC.